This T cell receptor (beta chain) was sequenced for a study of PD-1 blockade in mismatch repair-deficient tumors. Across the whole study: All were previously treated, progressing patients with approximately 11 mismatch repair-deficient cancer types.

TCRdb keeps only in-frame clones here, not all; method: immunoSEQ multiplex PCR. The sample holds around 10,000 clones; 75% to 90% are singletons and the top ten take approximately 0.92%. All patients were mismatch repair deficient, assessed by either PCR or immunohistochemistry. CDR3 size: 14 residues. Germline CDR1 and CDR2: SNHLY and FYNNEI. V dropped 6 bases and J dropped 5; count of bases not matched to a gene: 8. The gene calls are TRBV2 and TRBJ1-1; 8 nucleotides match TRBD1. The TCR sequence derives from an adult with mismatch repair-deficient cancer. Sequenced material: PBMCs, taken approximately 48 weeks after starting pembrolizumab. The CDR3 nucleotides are TGTGCCAGCAGAAGACAGGGGTATTGGACTGAAGCTTTCTTT. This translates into CASRRQGYWTEAFF.